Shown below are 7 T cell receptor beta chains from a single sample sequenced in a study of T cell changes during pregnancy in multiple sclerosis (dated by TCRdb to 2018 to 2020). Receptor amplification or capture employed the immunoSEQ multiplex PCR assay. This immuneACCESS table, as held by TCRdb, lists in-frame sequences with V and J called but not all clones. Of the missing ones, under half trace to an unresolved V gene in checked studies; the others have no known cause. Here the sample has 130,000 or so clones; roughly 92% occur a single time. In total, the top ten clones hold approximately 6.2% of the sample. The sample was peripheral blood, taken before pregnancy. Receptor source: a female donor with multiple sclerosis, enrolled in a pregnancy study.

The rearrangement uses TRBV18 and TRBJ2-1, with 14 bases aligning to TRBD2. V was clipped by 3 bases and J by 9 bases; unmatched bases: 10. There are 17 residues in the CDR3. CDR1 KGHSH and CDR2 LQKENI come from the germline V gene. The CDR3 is CASSPRTSGGISREQFF. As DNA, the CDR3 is TGTGCCAGCTCACCGAGGACTAGCGGGGGGATCTCTCGTGAGCAGTTCTTC.

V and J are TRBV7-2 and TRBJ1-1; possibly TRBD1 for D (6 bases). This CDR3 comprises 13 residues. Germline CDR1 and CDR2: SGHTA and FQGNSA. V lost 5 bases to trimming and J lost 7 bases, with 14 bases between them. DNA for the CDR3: TGTGCCAGCAGCGCCAACAGGGCCCTTGAAGCTTTCTTT. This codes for CASSANRALEAFF.

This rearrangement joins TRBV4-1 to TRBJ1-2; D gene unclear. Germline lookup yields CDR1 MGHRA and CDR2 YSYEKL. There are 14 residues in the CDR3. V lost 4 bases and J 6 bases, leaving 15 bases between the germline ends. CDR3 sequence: CASSLPRGLDGYTF. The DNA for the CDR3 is TGCGCCAGCAGCCTCCCTCGAGGGTTGGATGGCTACACCTTC.

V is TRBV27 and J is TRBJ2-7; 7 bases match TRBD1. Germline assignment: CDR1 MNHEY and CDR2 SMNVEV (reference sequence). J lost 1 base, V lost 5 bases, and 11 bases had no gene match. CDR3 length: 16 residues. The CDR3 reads CASSQNRGDGSYEQYF. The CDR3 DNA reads TGTGCCAGCAGTCAAAACAGGGGAGATGGGTCCTACGAGCAGTACTTC.

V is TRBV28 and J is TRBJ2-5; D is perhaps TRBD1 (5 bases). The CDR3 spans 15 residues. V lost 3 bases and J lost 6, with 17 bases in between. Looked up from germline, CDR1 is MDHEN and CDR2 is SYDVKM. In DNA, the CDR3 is TGTGCCAGCAGTTTCGTCCTGGACAACCTAAAGACCCAGTACTTC. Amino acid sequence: CASSFVLDNLKTQYF.

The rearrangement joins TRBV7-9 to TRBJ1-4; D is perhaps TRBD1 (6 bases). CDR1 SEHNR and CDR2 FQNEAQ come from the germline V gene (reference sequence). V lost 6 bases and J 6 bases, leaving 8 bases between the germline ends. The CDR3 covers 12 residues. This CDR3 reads CASRDSYEKLFF. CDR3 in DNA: TGTGCCAGCAGGGACAGCTATGAAAAACTGTTTTTT.

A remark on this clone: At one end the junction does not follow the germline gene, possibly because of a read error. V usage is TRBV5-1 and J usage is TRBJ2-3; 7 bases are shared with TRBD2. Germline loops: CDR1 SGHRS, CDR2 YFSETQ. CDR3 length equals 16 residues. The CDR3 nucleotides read TGCGCCAGCGGCTTGTACGGGGGGACTAGCACAGATACGCAGTATTTT. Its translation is CASGLYGGTSTDTQYF.